A single sample gave rise to the 11 T cell receptor beta chains below, sequenced in a study of blood T cell repertoires in COVID-19. The method was immunoSEQ multiplex PCR; TCRdb's version includes in-frame clones alone and lacks a portion of them. The sample contains some 150,000 clones, more than 65% of which appear only once. Sequenced: peripheral blood. The receptors here all came from a man aged 55-75 years with acute or convalescent COVID-19.

V is TRBV5-1 and J is TRBJ2-1, with a possible D match to TRBD2 (6 bases). V was cut by 4 bases and J by 7 bases, with 18 bases left in between. Per the germline V gene, CDR1 is SGHRS and CDR2 is YFSETQ. The CDR3 has 15 residues. The CDR3 protein is CASSPGTLGGNEQFF. In DNA form, the CDR3 reads TGCGCCAGCAGCCCGGGGACCCTCGGAGGGAATGAGCAGTTCTTC.

The chain employs TRBV6-5 and TRBJ2-1, with D maybe TRBD2 (6 bases). CDR3 size: 14 residues. Looked up from germline, CDR1 is MNHEY and CDR2 is SVGAGI. V was clipped by 11 bases and J by 5 bases, with 19 bases between them. CDR3 DNA sequence: TGTGCCGCCAGGAGTGCCGGGACTGACAATGAGCAGTTCTTC. Residues: CAARSAGTDNEQFF.

The V gene is TRBV11-2, the J gene TRBJ2-3, with 7 bases fitting TRBD1. V lost 3 bases and J lost 2; bases outside the gene matches: 5. Germline loops: CDR1 SGHAT, CDR2 FQNNGV. This CDR3 is 15 amino acids long. CDR3 region: CASSFSGQHTDTQYF. The CDR3 coding sequence is TGTGCCAGCAGCTTCTCGGGACAGCACACAGATACGCAGTATTTT.

The V call is TRBV9, the J call TRBJ2-1, with D perhaps TRBD2 (5 bases). Trimming removed 0 bases from V and 0 bases from J, with 7 bases in between. The CDR3 spans 15 residues. CDR1 and CDR2 (germline): SGDLS, YYNGEE. The CDR3 DNA reads TGTGCCAGCAGCGTAGAGAGCGGCTCCTACAATGAGCAGTTCTTC. Amino acids: CASSVESGSYNEQFF.

The chain is built from TRBV27 and TRBJ2-7; 7 bases line up with TRBD2. The germline V gene encodes CDR1 MNHEY and CDR2 SMNVEV (reference sequence). This CDR3 has 14 amino acids. V lost 5 bases and J lost 0; bases outside the gene matches: 4. Here the CDR3 DNA reads TGTGCCAGCAGTCCAACTAGCGTCTCCTACGAGCAGTACTTC. Residues: CASSPTSVSYEQYF.

The chain links TRBV2 to TRBJ2-3; D may be TRBD2 (5 bases). The CDR3 extends over 15 amino acids. The germline V and J ends were trimmed by 3 bases and 1 base, with 11 bases remaining between them. From germline, CDR1 is SNHLY and CDR2 FYNNEI. DNA for the CDR3: TGTGCCAGCAGTGAGTGGGTGCGGGGCACAGATACGCAGTATTTT. Protein sequence: CASSEWVRGTDTQYF. Based on the CDR3 plus reference TRBV2 and TRBJ2-3, the full variable domain is EPEVTQTPSHQVTQMGQEVILRCVPISNHLYFYWYRQILGQKVEFLVSFYNNEISEKSEIFDDQFSVERPDGSNFTLKIRSTKLEDSAMYFCASSEWVRGTDTQYFGPGTRLTVL.

The chain recombines TRBV28 with TRBJ2-1; TRBD2 agrees at 8 bases. Trimming removed 6 bases from V and 1 base from J; junction bases left unmatched: 8. This CDR3 comprises 16 residues. Germline V gene lookup returns CDR1 MDHEN and CDR2 SYDVKM. CDR3 protein: CASSPAGGFSYNEQFF. In DNA, the CDR3 is TGTGCCAGCAGCCCTGCGGGGGGCTTTTCCTACAATGAGCAGTTCTTC.

The chain links TRBV13 to TRBJ2-7; 7 bases agree with TRBD2. Germline loops: CDR1 PRHDT, CDR2 FYEKMQ (reference sequence). The CDR3 has 14 residues. V lost 4 bases, J lost 2 bases, and 5 bases stayed unmatched. The CDR3 DNA is TGTGCCAGCAGCTGGGCCGGGGGGACCTACGAGCAGTACTTC. This encodes CASSWAGGTYEQYF.

This clone showed up just a few times. The chain employs TRBV5-4 and TRBJ2-1; 15 nucleotides align to TRBD2. CDR1 and CDR2 from the germline V gene are SGHNT and YYREEE (reference sequence). V shed 4 bases and J 7 bases; nucleotides not matched to a gene: 3. There are 15 residues in the CDR3. CDR3 sequence reads: CASSPGLAGGNEQFF. In DNA, the CDR3 is TGTGCCAGCAGCCCTGGACTAGCGGGAGGGAATGAGCAGTTCTTC.

This chain links TRBV18 with TRBJ2-7; possible D gene TRBD1, 5 bases. The CDR3 spans 13 residues. Trimming stripped 3 bases from V and 3 bases from J, with 9 bases between. The germline CDR1 and CDR2 sequences are KGHSH and LQKENI. The CDR3 loop reads CASSPPTDYEQYF. CDR3 DNA sequence: TGTGCCAGCTCACCCCCGACAGACTACGAGCAGTACTTC.

The chain links TRBV5-1 to TRBJ2-1; 15 positions match TRBD2. The CDR3 totals 17 residues. The germline V gene has CDR1 SGHRS and CDR2 YFSETQ. The V gene end was trimmed by 4 bases and the J gene end by 7 bases; junction bases not matched to a gene: 9. The CDR3, as DNA: TGCGCCAGCAGCCCAGGACTAGCGGGAGGGCCGAGTAATGAGCAGTTCTTC. Translated: CASSPGLAGGPSNEQFF.